This T cell receptor beta chain came from a study of T cell responses to AZD1222 COVID-19 vaccine listed by TCRdb under 2021. About the study as a whole: TCR sequencing was performed for roughly 250 trial participants, of whom about 200 were given two doses of AZD1222 and about 25 were given two doses of MenACWY control vaccine. Enrollment into the trials was organized by age into subgroups of 18-55, 56-69 and 70-plus years, and those subgroups contained approximately 150, 30 and 60 TCR-sequenced participants, respectively.

Regarding this clone: The specificity of this receptor is unknown. Per-base qualities were not stored, and no clone one base away is much larger.

The CDR3 regions of human TCRbeta chains were analyzed by immunosequencing. Turning to the authors' computational methods: Repertoire TCRs were checked for matches against a reference library of SARS-CoV-2-specific TCRs that had been generated using the MIRA antigen-specificity platform. Breadth was defined as the fraction of unique TCRs that were SARS-CoV-2-associated, and depth was defined as the fraction of total T cells that were SARS-CoV-2-associated. Using the MIRA data, each spike-specific TCR was mapped to the spike region that the TCR reacts to and placed in a CD4 or CD8 class. Log10-transformed breadth and depth values were compared by one-way ANOVA with Sidak's multiple comparisons tests. In its TCRdb copy, this immuneACCESS table keeps in-frame sequences only and misses some clones. Where compared with another copy, unresolved V genes explain less than half of these, and the others have no known cause. That table is the source of V, J and clone size, and D and trimming were worked out from the DNA. This sample comprises 15,000 or so clones, approximately 80% of them detected only once. The top ten hold 14% of the sample.

The time point label on this specimen signifies: about 28 days (+/-7) after the second vaccine dose. AZD1222 recipients whose second dose came at about 4 weeks and those whose second dose came at about 12 weeks were combined into one group, since spike-specific TCR depth and breadth did not differ between the two schedules. The vaccinee samples were drawn from two UK trials, COV001 and COV002, one of which was a single-blind randomized controlled phase 2/3 trial testing AZD1222 (ChAdOx1 nCoV-19) in healthy adults. For TCRbeta chain sequencing, PBMC samples from trial participants were taken at day 0 and at day 28 after the second dose. Relative to germline, V is 4 bases shorter and J is 14 bases shorter, with 20 bases between their ends. CDR1 and CDR2 were assigned from the germline V gene as SGHTA and FQGTGA. The CDR3 covers 13 residues, taking in both the cysteine and the phenylalanine. The CDR3 DNA has 39 bases and is translated from base 1.

Beyond this particular receptor, the publication reports: Reportedly, almost half of the unique spike-specific TCRs recognized epitopes lying outside the regions that are mutated in the B.1.351 and B.1.1.7 variants. Conclusions about previously exposed vaccinees are limited, since just five or six AZD1222 recipients were seropositive for SARS-CoV-2 at baseline. Because no day 14 peak-response samples were available, the repertoires could be characterized only after the peak T cell response. CD4 TCRs associated with the vaccine covered the entire spike protein, and the dominant responses were in regions 160-218 and 743-854. The 56-69-year group was small, and its depth increase did not reach significance, likely because of low power. Spike-specific TCR breadth and depth rose significantly after two AZD1222 doses compared with day 0 and with MenACWY recipients. Participants were mostly white British, with more females than males. The authors suggested clonal diversity may have been underestimated.

The sequence was collected from an adult who received the AZD1222 COVID-19 vaccine. The material sequenced was peripheral blood, taken 28 days after the second AZD1222 dose. The rearranged chain carries TRBV7-3 and TRBJ2-5, with a weak D call of TRBD1 (5 bases match). In nucleotides, the sequence is TGTGCCAGCAGCTCAACCCACAGGAGACCCATTTACTTC. The encoded protein is CASSSTHRRPIYF.